These T cell receptor beta chains were read from a single sample in a study of memory CD4+ T cells and cytomegalovirus serostatus. Profiled with immunoSEQ multiplex PCR; TCRdb holds only in-frame clones, not every one. This table holds under 55,000 clones, 80% to 85% found once. The sequenced sample consisted of memory CD4+ T cells from blood. The receptor set was obtained from an adult in good health and CMV-seropositive. Each CDR3 is given with its conserved first and last residue. Fields, in order: J gene, D gene, clone size, V gene, CDR3 protein, CDR3 DNA. A D gene is named only where the DNA matches it firmly. Clone size appears in some rows only: once, few, many, or a class for an expanded clone.

>TRBJ2-3|TRBD2|.|TRBV9
CASSVGAGVPDTQYF
TGTGCCAGCAGCGTAGGGGCGGGAGTACCAGATACGCAGTATTTT
>TRBJ2-1|.|.|TRBV7-2
CASSLERPQYNEQFF
TGTGCCAGCAGCTTAGAAAGGCCTCAATACAATGAGCAGTTCTTC
>TRBJ1-6|.|few|TRBV7-8
CASSLTGQYNSPLHF
TGTGCCAGCAGCTTAACCGGACAGTATAATTCACCCCTCCACTTT
>TRBJ1-2|TRBD1|once|TRBV19
CASSPTGARTNYGYTF
TGTGCCAGTAGCCCAACAGGGGCCCGTACTAACTATGGCTACACCTTC
>TRBJ2-7|.|.|TRBV6-1
CASSEALGYEQYF
TGTGCCAGCAGTGAAGCCTTAGGCTACGAGCAGTACTTC
>TRBJ2-1|TRBD1|.|TRBV25-1
CASRETGSGLYNEQFF
TGTGCCAGCAGAGAGACAGGGAGTGGGCTATACAATGAGCAGTTCTTC
>TRBJ1-6|.|.|TRBV4-3
CASSQEWRSNSPLHF
TGCGCCAGCAGCCAAGAATGGCGGAGCAATTCACCCCTCCACTTT
>TRBJ2-5|.|.|TRBV20-1
CSAFHQETQYF
TGCAGCGCCTTTCATCAAGAGACCCAGTACTTC
>TRBJ2-7|.|.|TRBV6-1
CASSGAEHDSYEQYF
TGTGCCAGCAGCGGAGCGGAACACGACTCCTACGAGCAGTACTTC
>TRBJ1-1|TRBD1|.|TRBV9
CASRPYATGTGDTEAFF
TGTGCCAGCAGGCCCTATGCCACTGGGACAGGGGATACGGAAGCTTTCTTT
>TRBJ2-3|.|.|TRBV19
CASSTTPGESTQYF
TGTGCCAGTAGCACTACTCCGGGGGAAAGTACGCAGTATTTT
>TRBJ1-3|TRBD1|.|TRBV11-3
CASSPGQGPGNTIYF
TGTGCCAGCAGCCCGGGACAGGGACCTGGAAACACCATATATTTT
>TRBJ1-3|.|.|TRBV27
CASSPAGRQGPGNTIYF
TGTGCCAGCAGTCCAGCGGGACGTCAGGGGCCTGGAAACACCATATATTTT
>TRBJ1-4|TRBD1|.|TRBV29-1
CSVRQGSEKLFF
TGCAGCGTACGACAGGGAAGTGAAAAACTGTTTTTT
>TRBJ2-7|TRBD2|.|TRBV7-2
CASSLPAGPGSEQYF
TGTGCCAGCAGCTTACCAGCGGGGCCCGGGAGCGAGCAGTACTTC